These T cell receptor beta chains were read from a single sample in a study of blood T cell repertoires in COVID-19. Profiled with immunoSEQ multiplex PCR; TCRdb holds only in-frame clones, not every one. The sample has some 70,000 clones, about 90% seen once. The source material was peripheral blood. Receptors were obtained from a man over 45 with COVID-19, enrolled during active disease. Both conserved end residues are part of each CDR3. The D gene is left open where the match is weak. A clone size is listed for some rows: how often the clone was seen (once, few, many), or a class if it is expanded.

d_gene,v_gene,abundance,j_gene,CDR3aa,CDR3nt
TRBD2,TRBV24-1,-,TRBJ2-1,CATSDLPSSGIGQFF,TGTGCCACCAGTGATTTGCCCTCTAGCGGGATAGGGCAGTTCTTC
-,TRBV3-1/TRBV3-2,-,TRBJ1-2,CASSQAGTDYGYTF,TGTGCCAGCAGCCAAGCCGGGACTGATTATGGCTACACCTTC
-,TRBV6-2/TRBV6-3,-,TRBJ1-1,CASSYWTVNTEAFF,TGTGCCAGCAGTTACTGGACAGTTAACACTGAAGCTTTCTTT
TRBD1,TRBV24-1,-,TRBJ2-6,CATSARGLGGANVLTF,TGTGCCACCAGTGCCAGGGGGCTTGGTGGGGCCAACGTCCTGACTTTC
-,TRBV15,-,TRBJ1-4,CATSRGGFNEKLFF,TGTGCCACCAGCAGAGGAGGATTTAATGAAAAACTGTTTTTT
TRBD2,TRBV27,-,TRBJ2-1,CASRVGGVNNEQFF,TGTGCCAGCAGAGTGGGGGGGGTGAACAATGAGCAGTTCTTC
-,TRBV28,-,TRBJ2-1,CASSFRARGFLGLAGDNEQFF,-
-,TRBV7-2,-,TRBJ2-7,CASSSSGTSYEQYF,TGTGCCAGCAGTTCCAGCGGCACCTCCTACGAGCAGTACTTC
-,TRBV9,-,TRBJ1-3,CASSVSPGGSGNTIYF,TGTGCCAGCAGCGTTTCCCCGGGGGGATCTGGAAACACCATATATTTT
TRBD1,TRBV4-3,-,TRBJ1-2,CASSLGYRGLYTF,TGCGCCAGCAGCCTTGGGTACAGGGGGCTCTACACCTTC
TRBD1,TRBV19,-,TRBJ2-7,CASSGTGGTYEQYF,TGTGCCAGTAGTGGTACAGGGGGAACCTACGAGCAGTACTTC
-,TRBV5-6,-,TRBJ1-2,CASSLELGGVYGYTF,TGTGCCAGCAGCTTGGAACTCGGAGGGGTTTATGGCTACACCTTC
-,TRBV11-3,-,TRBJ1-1,CASSLRQNTEAFF,TGTGCCAGCAGCTTAAGACAGAACACTGAAGCTTTCTTT
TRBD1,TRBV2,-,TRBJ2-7,CASSKEQGQGGEQYF,TGTGCCAGCAGTAAAGAACAGGGACAGGGGGGCGAGCAGTACTTC
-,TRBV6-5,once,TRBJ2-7,CASSRPGGPDYEQYF,TGTGCCAGCAGCCGCCCCGGGGGGCCCGACTACGAGCAGTACTTC
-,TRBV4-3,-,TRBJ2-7,CASSQDAAGYEQYF,TGCGCCAGCAGCCAAGATGCCGCCGGCTACGAGCAGTACTTC
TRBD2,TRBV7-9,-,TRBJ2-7,CASSEGLVAEQYF,TGTGCCAGCAGCGAGGGACTAGTCGCCGAGCAGTACTTC
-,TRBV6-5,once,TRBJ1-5,CASSYSRDSPQHF,TGTGCCAGCAGTTACTCCCGGGATAGTCCCCAGCATTTT
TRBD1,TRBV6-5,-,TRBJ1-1,CASTWDRDVPQAFF,TGTGCCAGCACCTGGGACAGGGACGTACCTCAAGCTTTCTTT
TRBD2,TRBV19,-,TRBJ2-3,CASRRAGGGDTQYF,TGTGCCAGTAGGAGGGCGGGAGGGGGAGATACGCAGTATTTT
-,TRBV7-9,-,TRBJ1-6,CASSLAVPPDNSPLHF,TGTGCCAGCAGCTTAGCAGTGCCTCCAGATAATTCACCCCTCCACTTT
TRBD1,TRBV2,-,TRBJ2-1,CASRGKLGTGTYNEQFF,TGTGCCAGCAGGGGGAAACTCGGGACAGGGACCTACAATGAGCAGTTCTTC
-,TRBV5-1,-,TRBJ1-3,CASSLDYLGAAGNTIYF,TGCGCCAGCAGCTTGGATTATTTGGGGGCAGCTGGAAACACCATATATTTT
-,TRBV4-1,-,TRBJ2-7,CASSQAVKRWSYEQYF,TGCGCCAGCAGCCAAGCGGTCAAGCGATGGTCCTACGAGCAGTACTTC
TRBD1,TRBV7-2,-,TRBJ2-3,CASSSYRGTDTQYF,TGTGCCAGCAGCTCCTACAGGGGAACAGATACGCAGTATTTT
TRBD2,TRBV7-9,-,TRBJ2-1,CASSLGTSGSVMDEQFF,TGTGCCAGCAGCTTGGGGACTAGCGGGAGTGTAATGGATGAGCAGTTCTTC
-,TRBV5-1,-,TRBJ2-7,CASRGLSSYEQYF,TGCGCCAGCAGAGGACTGAGCTCCTACGAGCAGTACTTC
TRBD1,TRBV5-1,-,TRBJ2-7,CASRSTLGQGYEQYF,TGCGCCAGCAGATCTACCTTGGGACAGGGCTACGAGCAGTACTTC
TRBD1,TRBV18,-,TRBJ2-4,CASSPRTGLVSIQYF,TGTGCCAGCTCACCAAGGACAGGGTTGGTCAGCATTCAGTACTTC
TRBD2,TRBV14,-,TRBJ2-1,CASSHRTSGRTTYNEQFF,TGTGCCAGCAGCCACCGTACTAGCGGGAGAACTACCTACAATGAGCAGTTCTTC
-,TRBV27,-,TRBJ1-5,CASSLSSSGTGQPQHF,TGTGCCAGCAGTTTATCGTCGTCGGGAACGGGGCAGCCCCAGCATTTT
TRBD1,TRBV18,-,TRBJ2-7,CASSPPTGRQYF,TGTGCCAGCTCACCTCCGACAGGGCGGCAGTACTTC
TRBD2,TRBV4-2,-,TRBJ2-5,CASSQGTSAVTAQETQYF,TGTGCCAGCAGCCAAGGGACTAGCGCCGTCACCGCCCAAGAGACCCAGTACTTC
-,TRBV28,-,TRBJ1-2,CASSPGYYGYTF,TGTGCCAGCAGCCCGGGGTACTATGGCTACACCTTC
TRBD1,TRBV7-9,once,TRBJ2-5,CASSLATGYQETQYF,TGTGCCAGCAGCTTAGCGACAGGGTACCAAGAGACCCAGTACTTC
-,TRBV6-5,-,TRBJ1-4,CASSSPGGDEKLFF,TGTGCCAGCAGCTCCCCGGGGGGAGATGAAAAACTGTTTTTT
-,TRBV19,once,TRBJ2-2,CASSVSGVSTGELFF,TGTGCCAGTAGTGTTTCGGGAGTAAGCACCGGGGAGCTGTTTTTT
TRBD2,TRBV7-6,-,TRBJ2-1,CASSPPSGSSYNEQFF,TGTGCCAGCAGCCCGCCTAGCGGGAGCTCCTACAATGAGCAGTTCTTC
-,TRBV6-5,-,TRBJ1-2,CASSYRTGGAGYGYTF,TGTGCCAGCAGTTACCGGACGGGGGGCGCTGGGTATGGCTACACCTTC
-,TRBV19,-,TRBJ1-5,CASSAPLRGNQPQHF,TGTGCCAGTAGCGCCCCCCTGCGTGGCAATCAGCCCCAGCATTTT
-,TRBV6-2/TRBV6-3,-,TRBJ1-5,CASSYSRTGGNQPQHF,TGTGCCAGCAGTTACAGCCGGACTGGGGGCAATCAGCCCCAGCATTTT
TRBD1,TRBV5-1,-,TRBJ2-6,CASTMDRGRPGANVLTF,TGCGCCAGCACCATGGACAGGGGGCGCCCTGGGGCCAACGTCCTGACTTTC
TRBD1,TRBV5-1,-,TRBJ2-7,CASSLRQGTWEQYF,TGCGCCAGCAGCCTGCGACAGGGGACGTGGGAGCAGTACTTC
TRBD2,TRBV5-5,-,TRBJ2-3,CASISGSVGTDTQYF,TGTGCCAGCATCAGCGGGAGTGTGGGGACAGATACGCAGTATTTT
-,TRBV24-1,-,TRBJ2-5,CATSDYGADKETQYF,TGTGCCACCAGTGATTACGGTGCTGACAAAGAGACCCAGTACTTC
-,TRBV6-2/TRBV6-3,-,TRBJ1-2,CASSQTDSYGYTF,TGTGCCAGCAGCCAGACAGACTCCTATGGCTACACCTTC
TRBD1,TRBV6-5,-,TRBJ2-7,CASNPRDRAYEQYF,TGTGCCAGCAATCCAAGAGACAGGGCCTACGAGCAGTACTTC
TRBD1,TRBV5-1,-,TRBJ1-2,CASSLEGQGINYGYTF,TGCGCCAGCAGCTTGGAGGGACAGGGGATTAACTATGGCTACACCTTC
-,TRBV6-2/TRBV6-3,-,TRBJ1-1,CASSYEEGGNTEAFF,TGTGCCAGCAGTTATGAAGAGGGTGGGAACACTGAAGCTTTCTTT
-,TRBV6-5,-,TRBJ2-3,CASSYSRAESPDTQYF,TGTGCCAGCAGTTACTCGAGGGCGGAGAGCCCAGATACGCAGTATTTT
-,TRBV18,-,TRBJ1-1,CASSSDPGTTEAFF,TGTGCCAGCTCATCAGACCCCGGGACAACTGAAGCTTTCTTT
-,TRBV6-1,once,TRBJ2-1,CASSEPLTSKSSYNEQFF,TGTGCCAGCAGTGAGCCCCTTACTAGCAAGAGCTCCTACAATGAGCAGTTCTTC
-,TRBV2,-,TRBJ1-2,CASSLVPGAYGYTF,TGTGCCAGCAGCCTGGTCCCAGGGGCCTATGGCTACACCTTC
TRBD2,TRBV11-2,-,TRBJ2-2,CASSLLVHGGGYTGELFF,TGTGCCAGCAGCTTATTGGTCCACGGGGGAGGGTACACCGGGGAGCTGTTTTTT
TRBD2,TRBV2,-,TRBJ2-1,CASSETSGGYNEQFF,TGTGCCAGCAGTGAAACTAGCGGGGGGTACAATGAGCAGTTCTTC
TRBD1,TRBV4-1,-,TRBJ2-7,CASSPTGTVDYEQYF,TGCGCCAGCAGCCCAACCGGGACAGTAGACTACGAGCAGTACTTC
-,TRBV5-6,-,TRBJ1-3,CASSLQGNTIYF,TGTGCCAGCAGCTTACAGGGAAACACCATATATTTT
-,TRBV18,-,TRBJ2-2,CASSPQTSDAGELFF,TGTGCCAGCTCACCCCAGACTAGTGATGCCGGGGAGCTGTTTTTT